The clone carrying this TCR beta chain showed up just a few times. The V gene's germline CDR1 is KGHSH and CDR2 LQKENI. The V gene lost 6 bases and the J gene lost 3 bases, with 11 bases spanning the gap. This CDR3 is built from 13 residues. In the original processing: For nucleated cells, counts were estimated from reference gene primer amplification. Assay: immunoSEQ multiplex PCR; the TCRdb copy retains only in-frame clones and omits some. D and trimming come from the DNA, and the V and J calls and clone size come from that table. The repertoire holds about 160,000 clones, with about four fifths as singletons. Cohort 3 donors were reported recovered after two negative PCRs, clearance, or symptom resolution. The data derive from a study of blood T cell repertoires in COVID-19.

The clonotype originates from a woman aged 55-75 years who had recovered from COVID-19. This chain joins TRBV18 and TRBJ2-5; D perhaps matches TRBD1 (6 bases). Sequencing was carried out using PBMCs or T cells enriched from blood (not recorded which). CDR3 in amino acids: CASSLQGKETQYF. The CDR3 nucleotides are TGTGCCAGCTCGCTACAGGGAAAAGAGACCCAGTACTTC.